This T cell receptor beta chain was found in a study of blood T cell repertoires in COVID-19. Overall study context: PBMCs, B-cell-depleted T cells, or T cells were the source of the cDNA or gDNA that made up the material.

Germline CDR1 SNHLY, CDR2 FYNNEI. V lost 6 bases, J lost 3 bases, and 9 bases lay in between. The CDR3 is made up of 13 amino acids. TCRdb keeps only in-frame clones here, not all; method: immunoSEQ multiplex PCR. The sample includes tens of thousands of clones, approximately 83% of them seen just once. The TCR originated in a human donor in a cohort sampled during active COVID-19. The donor label of this sample is uncertain. V gene TRBV2 combines with J gene TRBJ1-5; D is undetermined. Sequencing was done on a sample of peripheral blood. CDR3 DNA sequence: TGTGCCAGCAGGTCACGGTCCAATCAGCCCCAGCATTTT. It specifies CASRSRSNQPQHF.